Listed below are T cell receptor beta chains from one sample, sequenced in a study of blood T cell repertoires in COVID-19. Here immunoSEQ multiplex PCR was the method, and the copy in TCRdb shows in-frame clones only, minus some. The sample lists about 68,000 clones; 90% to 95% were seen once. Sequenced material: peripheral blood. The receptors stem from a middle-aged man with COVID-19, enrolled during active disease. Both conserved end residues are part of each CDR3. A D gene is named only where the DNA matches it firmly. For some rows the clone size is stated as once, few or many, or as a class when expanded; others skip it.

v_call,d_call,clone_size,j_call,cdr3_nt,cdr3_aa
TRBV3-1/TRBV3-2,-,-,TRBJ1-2,TGTGCCAGCAGCCAAGATGGCAGTATCTATGGCTACACCTTC,CASSQDGSIYGYTF
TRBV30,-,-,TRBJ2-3,TGTGCCTGGACCGGGGGAGCCCGCACAGATACGCAGTATTTT,CAWTGGARTDTQYF
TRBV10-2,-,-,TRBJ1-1,TGCGCCAGCAGTGAGGACCAGCGGGCTGAAGCTTTCTTT,CASSEDQRAEAFF
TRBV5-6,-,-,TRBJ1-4,TGTGCCAGCAGCCTCTACAGGCCCGAAAATGAAAAACTGTTTTTT,CASSLYRPENEKLFF
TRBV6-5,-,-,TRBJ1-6,TGTGCCAGCAGTTGGAGTAGGGAGAGATATAATTCACCCCTCCACTTT,CASSWSRERYNSPLHF
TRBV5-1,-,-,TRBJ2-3,TGCGCCAGCAGCGGTGGCGATACGCAGTATTTT,CASSGGDTQYF
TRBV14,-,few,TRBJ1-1,TGTGCCAGCAGCCAAGGCGGGAGCACTGAAGCTTTCTTT,CASSQGGSTEAFF
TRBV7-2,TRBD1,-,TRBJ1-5,TGTGCCAGCAGCGCACAGGGGAATCAGCCCCAGCATTTT,CASSAQGNQPQHF
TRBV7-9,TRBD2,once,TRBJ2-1,TGTGCCAGCAGCTTATCTAGCGGAAACAATGAGCAGTTCTTC,CASSLSSGNNEQFF
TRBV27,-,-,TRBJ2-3,TGTGCCAGCAGTCCATCCCGACTAACAGATACGCAGTATTTT,CASSPSRLTDTQYF
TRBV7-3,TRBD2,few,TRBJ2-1,TGTGCCAGCAGCTTAACGACTAGCGGGCACAATGAGCAGTTCTTC,CASSLTTSGHNEQFF
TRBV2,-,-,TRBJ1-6,TGTGCCAGCAAGGACAGTTATAATTCACCCCTCCACTTT,CASKDSYNSPLHF
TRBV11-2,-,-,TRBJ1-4,TGTGCCAGCAGCTTAGGCCAGTATAATGAAAAACTGTTTTTT,CASSLGQYNEKLFF
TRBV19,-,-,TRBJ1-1,TGTGCCAGTTCGGAGTTCCCGACAGGTCAAACGAACACTGAAGCTTTCTTT,CASSEFPTGQTNTEAFF
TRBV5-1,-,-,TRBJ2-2,TGCGCCAGCAGCTATGGGAGCACCGGGGAGCTGTTTTTT,CASSYGSTGELFF
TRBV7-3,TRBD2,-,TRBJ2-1,TGTGCCAGCAGCTCAGCGGGAGGGGGGAATGAGCAGTTCTTC,CASSSAGGGNEQFF
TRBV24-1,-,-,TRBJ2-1,TGTGCCACCAGTGTATCGGGGAGCTCCTACAATGAGCAGTTCTTC,CATSVSGSSYNEQFF
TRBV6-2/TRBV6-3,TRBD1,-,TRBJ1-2,TGTGCCAGCACCCCCTCCTCTCGACAGGGGGCAATTCGAGGCTACACCTTC,CASTPSSRQGAIRGYTF
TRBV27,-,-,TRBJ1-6,TGTGCCAGCAGCCTTTTATATAATTCACCCCTCCACTTT,CASSLLYNSPLHF
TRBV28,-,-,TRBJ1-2,TGTGCCAGCAGTTTAGCGGTTACCTATGGCTACACCTTC,CASSLAVTYGYTF
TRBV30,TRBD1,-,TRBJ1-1,TGTGCCTGGAGTGGACAGGGGGCCACTGAAGCTTTCTTT,CAWSGQGATEAFF
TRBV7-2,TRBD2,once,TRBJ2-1,TGTGCCAGCAGCTTAAGCGGGATAATGGGGAATGAGCAGTTCTTC,CASSLSGIMGNEQFF
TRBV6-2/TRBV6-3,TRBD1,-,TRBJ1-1,TGTGCCAGCAGTTACCCAGGGACAGGGCGCGGAGCTTTCTTT,CASSYPGTGRGAFF
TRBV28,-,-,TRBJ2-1,TGTGCCAGCAGTCTCAGCGGCGGCTCCTACAATGAGCAGTTCTTC,CASSLSGGSYNEQFF
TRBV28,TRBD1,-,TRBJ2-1,TGTGCCAGCAGTGCCTGGACAGGGTACTACAATGAGCAGTTCTTC,CASSAWTGYYNEQFF
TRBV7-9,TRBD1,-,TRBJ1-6,TGTGCCAGCAGCCCGACGGGACAGGGCGGGTCACCCCTCCACTTT,CASSPTGQGGSPLHF
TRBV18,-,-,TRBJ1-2,TGTGCCAGCTCACCAGCAGCGATAAACTATGGCTACACCTTC,CASSPAAINYGYTF
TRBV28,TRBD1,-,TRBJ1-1,TGTGCCAGCAGTTTAGAAGGGGGCCGGAACACTGAAGCTTTCTTT,CASSLEGGRNTEAFF
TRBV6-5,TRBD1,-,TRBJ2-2,TGTGCCATTAGACAGGGCCCCGGGGAGCTGTTTTTT,CAIRQGPGELFF
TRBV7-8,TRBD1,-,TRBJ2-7,TGTGCCAGCAGCCCAGATGCGGGACAGGGTAAGCAGTACTTC,CASSPDAGQGKQYF
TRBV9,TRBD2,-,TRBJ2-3,TGTGCCAGCAGCCCCCGGGGCAGCGGGAGTTCCGCAGATACGCAGTATTTT,CASSPRGSGSSADTQYF
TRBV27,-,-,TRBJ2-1,TGTGCCAGCAGTTTATTATACTCAAACAATGAGCAGTTCTTC,CASSLLYSNNEQFF
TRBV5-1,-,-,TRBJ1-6,TGCGCCAGCAGGCCCGGCACGGGAGATAATTCACCCCTCCACTTT,CASRPGTGDNSPLHF
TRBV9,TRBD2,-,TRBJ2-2,TGTGCCAGCAGCGTAGGCGGGAGCCCCACCGGGGAGCTGTTTTTT,CASSVGGSPTGELFF
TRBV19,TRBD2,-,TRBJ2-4,TGTGCCAGTAGTATAGATGGGGGACTAGCGTTACGGGCCAAAAACATTCAGTACTTC,CASSIDGGLALRAKNIQYF
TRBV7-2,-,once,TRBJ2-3,TGTGCCAGCAGCTTAGCGGCAGGTTCCATGGGAGCCGATACGCAGTATTTT,CASSLAAGSMGADTQYF